Presented here are 10 T cell receptor beta chains from one specimen sequenced in a study of blood T cell repertoires in COVID-19. The table came from immunoSEQ multiplex PCR; TCRdb's copy has only in-frame clones and leaves some out. The repertoire holds about 64,000 clones, about 90% seen once, with 43% in the top ten. The sample taken for sequencing was peripheral blood. The receptors derive from a woman aged 60-70 years with COVID-19, enrolled during active disease.

The CDR3: CASSYEAGGIDTQYF. CDR3 nucleotides: TGTGCCAGCAGTTACGAGGCAGGGGGTATAGATACGCAGTATTTT. The chain is built from TRBV6-5 and TRBJ2-3; the match to TRBD1 covers 7 bases. Germline V CDR1 and CDR2: MNHEY, SVGAGI. The CDR3 length is 15 residues. Unmatched junction bases numbered 7, after V lost 2 bases and J lost 5 bases.

The rearrangement uses TRBV30 and TRBJ1-4, with D possibly being TRBD1 (5 bases). CDR3 length equals 13 residues. Germline V gene sequence: CDR1 GTSNPN, CDR2 SVGIG (reference sequence). V was clipped by 2 bases and J by 7 bases, with 11 bases between them. The CDR3 sequence is CAWSPLRGEKLFF. The CDR3 DNA follows: TGTGCCTGGAGTCCCCTAAGGGGTGAAAAACTGTTTTTT. Variable domain in full (rest from reference TRBV30 and TRBJ1-4): SQTIHQWPATLVQPVGSPLSLECTVEGTSNPNLYWYRQAAGRGLQLLFYSVGIGQISSEVPQNLSASRPQDRQFILSSKKLLLSDSGFYLCAWSPLRGEKLFFGSGTQLSVL.

The V and J genes are TRBV2 and TRBJ1-6; D is undetermined. V gave up 8 bases and J gave up 5 bases, with 7 bases separating them. CDR3 length: 12 residues. Germline CDR1 and CDR2: SNHLY and FYNNEI. CDR3 nucleotide sequence: TGTGCCAGCCACAGAGATAATTCACCCCTCCACTTT. Amino acids: CASHRDNSPLHF.

The chain carries TRBV11-2 and TRBJ1-1; D gene unclear. From germline, CDR1 is SGHAT and CDR2 FQNNGV. Between the trimmed V and J ends, which lost 5 bases and 3 bases, there was a span of 13 bases. The CDR3 runs 14 residues. CDR3 sequence (DNA): TGTGCCAGCAGCCCGGTTTCGGCGGACACTGAAGCTTTCTTT. As protein: CASSPVSADTEAFF.

The rearrangement uses TRBV12-3 or TRBV12-4 and TRBJ1-5; tentative D call: TRBD1 (6 bases). V was clipped by 1 base and J by 7 bases, with 8 bases between them. The CDR3 totals 13 residues. The CDR3 DNA reads TGTGCCAGCAGTTTAGACAGGGACCAGCCCCAGCATTTT. Encoded protein: CASSLDRDQPQHF.

This rearrangement joins TRBV27 to TRBJ2-1, with TRBD1 matching 7 bases. Losses at the gene ends were 3 bases for V and 4 bases for J; bases not matched to a gene: 3. The CDR3 has 14 residues. The germline V gene encodes CDR1 MNHEY and CDR2 SMNVEV (reference sequence). The CDR3 DNA reads as TGTGCCAGCAGTTTTGAGGGGGCGTACAATGAGCAGTTCTTC. This encodes CASSFEGAYNEQFF.

The chain couples TRBV4-1 to TRBJ1-2, with D possibly matching TRBD1 (6 bases). Trimming removed 0 bases from V and 8 bases from J, with 13 bases in between. CDR1 is MGHRA, CDR2 YSYEKL, per germline. The CDR3 spans 14 residues. DNA for the CDR3: TGCGCCAGCAGCCAAGATCCAGGGGCCGGGGGCTACACCTTC. This sequence encodes CASSQDPGAGGYTF.

This clone was observed a handful of times. The rearrangement uses TRBV20-1 and TRBJ2-1; weak D call: TRBD1 (6 bases). V dropped 3 bases and J dropped 4 bases, with 16 bases sitting between them. CDR3 length: 15 amino acids. Germline loops: CDR1 DFQATT, CDR2 SNEGSKA (reference sequence). The CDR3 is CSASGDGTHYNEQFF. DNA of the CDR3: TGCAGTGCTAGTGGAGACGGGACACATTACAATGAGCAGTTCTTC.

The chain combines TRBV27 with TRBJ2-1, with TRBD2 identical over 8 bases. V dropped 8 bases and J dropped 9; count of bases not matched to a gene: 12. Germline V gives CDR1 MNHEY, CDR2 SMNVEV (reference sequence). The CDR3 has 14 amino acids. The CDR3 loop reads CASAPGLGLGEQFF. The CDR3, as DNA: TGTGCCAGCGCCCCGGGACTAGGGTTAGGTGAGCAGTTCTTC.

The CDR3 reads CASSPGLEGANYGYTF. The CDR3 DNA follows: TGTGCCAGCTCACCGGGCCTTGAGGGGGCCAACTATGGCTACACCTTC. The chain links TRBV18 to TRBJ1-2; 7 nucleotides agree with TRBD1. Germline V gene data show CDR1 as KGHSH and CDR2 as LQKENI. The CDR3 is 16 residues long. With 3 bases clipped from V and 2 bases from J, the junction kept 9 bases outside the gene matches. Full variable domain (rest looked up from reference TRBV18 and TRBJ1-2): NAGVMQNPRHLVRRRGQEARLRCSPMKGHSHVYWYRQLPEEGLKFMVYLQKENIIDESGMPKERFSAEFPKEGPSILRIQQVVRGDSAAYFCASSPGLEGANYGYTFGSGTRLTVV.